This TCR beta chain was retrieved from a study of cytomegalovirus exposure and HLA in healthy donors. Sequencing used immunoSEQ multiplex PCR; TCRdb keeps in-frame clones, though not all of them. The sample has about 65,000 clones, about 94% seen once. Germline assignment: CDR1 MDHEN and CDR2 SYDVKM. This CDR3 comprises 15 residues. Losses at the gene ends were 6 bases for V and 0 bases for J; bases not matched to a gene: 3. Details on this clone: Its specificity is not known.

Study-level results: The study designated fewer than 200 TCR beta chains cytomegalovirus-associated. Rare sequences made up most TCRs, while some public TCRs were found in many donors.

The receptor was derived from a man between 18 and 29 years old in good health and CMV-seropositive. Sequences were obtained from PBMCs. The chain combines TRBV28 with TRBJ2-1; 9 bases match TRBD2. The CDR3: CASRDSGSSYNEQFF. In DNA, the CDR3 is TGTGCCAGCAGAGATAGCGGGAGCTCCTACAATGAGCAGTTCTTC.